This TCR beta chain was found in a study of T cells after yellow fever vaccination. TCRdb itself ran the 5' RACE reads through MiXCR, one entry per CDR3 protein. The table records about 300,000 distinct CDR3 sequences, about 4% of them present only once. Findings of the study overall: At around 96% for CD4 and over 80% for CD8, most primary-vaccination clones showed up again after the booster. From the bulk population, abundant clonotypes could contaminate and appear within FACS-sorted repertoires.

This clonotype was seen repeatedly, ten times or more. Its antigen is undetermined. With 5 bases clipped from V and 6 bases from J, the junction kept 12 bases outside the gene matches. The CDR3 runs to 16 residues. Germline CDR1 reads SGHTA; CDR2 reads FQGTGA. Sample: PBMCs, taken 5 days after the yellow fever booster vaccination. This sequence joins TRBV7-3 and TRBJ2-2, with TRBD1 matching 7 bases. This receptor was taken from a man younger than 35 who received the YFV17D yellow fever vaccine. CDR3 DNA: TGTGCCAGCAGCCAACCACTGACAGGGCGGCCCGGGGAGCTGTTTTTT. It yields the protein CASSQPLTGRPGELFF.